This passage covers 20 T cell receptor beta chains from one sample sequenced in a study of tissue T cells after allogeneic stem cell transplantation. Sequencing was performed with immunoSEQ multiplex PCR; in TCRdb, only in-frame clones are kept and a portion is missing. The sample yields some 22,000 clones, 69% seen once. Sequencing was performed on blood. These receptors were taken from a female BALB/c mouse in good health. These mice share the MHC haplotype H2-d.

In regard to this clone: Mouse gene names and germline throughout. The CDR3 protein is CASSQERLGGRLENTLYF. The part of the CDR3 DNA that was read is TGTGCCAGCAGCCAAGAGCGACTGGGGGGGCGCTTGGAAAACACCTTGTAC. The chain couples TRBV2 to TRBJ2-4; 12 nucleotides match TRBD2. The sequenced fragment ends 1 residue before the CDR3 boundary, so the rest is inferred from the germline J gene. The CDR3 spans 18 residues. Unmatched junction bases numbered 8, after V lost 0 bases and J lost 4 bases. Germline V gene data show CDR1 as LGHNA and CDR2 as YSYQKL.

Remarks on this clone: The gene names here belong to mouse. The observed sequence ends 1 residue before the CDR3 terminus, with the missing tail filled in from the germline J gene. The chain employs TRBV13-2 and TRBJ1-6, with 7 bases aligning to TRBD1. TRBJ1-6 is annotated as an ORF whose role is uncertain. With V trimmed by 2 bases and J by 7 bases, 3 bases remained unmatched. CDR1 and CDR2 (germline): NNHNN, SYGAGS (reference sequence). This CDR3 has 14 residues. The CDR3 here is CASGEVRGNSPLYF. The CDR3 bases that were read are TGTGCCAGCGGTGAGGTCAGGGGGAATTCGCCCCTCTAC.

A word on this clone: Gene names refer to mouse genes. The sequenced fragment ends 1 residue before the CDR3 boundary, so the rest is inferred from the germline J gene. The rearrangement uses TRBV13-1 and TRBJ2-1; TRBD1 matches 8 bases. The germline V gene has CDR1 NSHNY and CDR2 SYGAGN. With 5 bases clipped from V and 3 bases from J, the junction kept 4 bases outside the gene matches. The CDR3 length is 14 residues. CDR3 amino acids: CASSATGVYAEQFF. CDR3 DNA (partial): TGTGCCAGCAGCGCGACAGGGGTCTATGCTGAGCAGTTC.

In the case of this clone: Gene names and germline refer to mouse. The CDR3 is cut off 1 residue early in the read; its end comes from the germline J gene. The rearrangement joins TRBV17 to TRBJ2-1, with 13 nucleotides matching TRBD2. With V trimmed by 5 bases and J by 6 bases, 4 bases remained unmatched. This CDR3 spans 15 amino acids. From germline, CDR1 is MNHDT and CDR2 YYDKIL. This CDR3 reads CASSRTGGALAEQFF. CDR3 DNA (partial): TGTGCTAGCAGTCGGACTGGGGGGGCGCTTGCTGAGCAGTTC.

Comments on this clone: Genes here carry mouse names. With the read ending 1 residue before the CDR3 end, the germline J gene is used to fill in that end. The chain couples TRBV13-2 to TRBJ2-7; TRBD2 matches 10 bases. CDR3 size: 17 residues. The V and J ends lost 0 bases and 4 bases, in that order; junction bases with no gene match: 10. CDR1 and CDR2 from the germline V gene are NNHNN and SYGAGS (reference sequence). The CDR3 bases that were read are TGTGCCAGCGGTGATGCAGACTGGGGGGCCTCCACTTATGAACAGTAC. It is translated as CASGDADWGASTYEQY. The full CDR3 protein reads CASGDADWGASTYEQYF.

In the case of this clone: Gene labels here are mouse ones. The read ends 1 residue shy of where the CDR3 ends; the end is completed using the germline J gene. V and J are TRBV13-2 and TRBJ2-4, with TRBD2 matching 10 bases. V shed 1 base and J 0 bases; nucleotides not matched to a gene: 5. Per germline, CDR1 NNHNN and CDR2 SYGAGS (reference sequence). This CDR3 contains 17 residues. The CDR3 bases that were read are TGTGCCAGCGGTGATCCGGGACTGGGGTCTAGTCAAAACACCTTGTAC. This codes for CASGDPGLGSSQNTLY. The whole CDR3 protein is CASGDPGLGSSQNTLYF.

Comments on this clone: These gene names are mouse names. The read finishes 1 residue shy of the CDR3 end, and the germline J gene is used to complete it. The gene calls are TRBV20 and TRBJ1-1, with no clear D. The CDR3 totals 13 residues. CDR1 and CDR2 (germline): GFQATS, STVNSAI. V lost 5 bases to trimming and J lost 0 bases, with 10 bases between them. The sequenced part of the CDR3 DNA is TGTGGTGCTTTGACACCTCCAAACACAGAAGTCTTC. Translating gives CGALTPPNTEVF. The full-length CDR3 reads as CGALTPPNTEVFF.

This clone was seen more than once but under ten times. The germline and genes are mouse ones. The read terminates 1 residue before the CDR3 end, so the remaining end is supplied by the germline J gene. This rearrangement joins TRBV1 to TRBJ1-3, with D unresolved. Per the germline V gene, CDR1 is NSQYPW and CDR2 is LRSPGD (reference sequence). CDR3 size: 12 residues. Trimming cost V 1 base and J 4 bases, with 2 bases left between them. The CDR3 DNA, read in part, is TGCACCTGCAGTGCAGTCGGAAATACGCTCTAT. It specifies CTCSAVGNTLY. The whole CDR3 protein is CTCSAVGNTLYF.

This clone appeared a few times. Mouse gene names apply. The DNA read from the CDR3 is TGTGGTGCTAGGACTGGGGGGGTGAGGGAACAGTAC. Translating it yields CGARTGGVREQY. The full CDR3 is CGARTGGVREQYF. The gene calls are TRBV20 and TRBJ2-7, with 10 bases identical to TRBD2. The CDR3 is cut off 1 residue early in the read; its end comes from the germline J gene. CDR3 length: 13 amino acids. The trim removed 2 bases at V and 7 bases at J, leaving 5 bases unmatched. Germline values: CDR1 GFQATS, CDR2 STVNSAI.

A remark on this clone: Gene names follow the mouse nomenclature. Sequencing ends 1 residue short of the CDR3 end; the germline J gene provides the rest. The chain combines TRBV31 with TRBJ2-5; 9 nucleotides agree with TRBD2. Trimming took 0 bases from V and 4 from J; bases not matched to a gene: 2. Germline CDR1 is GKSSPN and CDR2 is SITVG. CDR3 length: 14 residues. The CDR3 protein is CAWSLGTGKDTQYF. The part of the CDR3 DNA that was read is TGTGCCTGGAGTCTAGGGACTGGGAAAGACACCCAGTAC.

This clone was seen a few times. The listed genes are named as in mouse. The CDR3 goes on 1 residue after the read ends, and that part is filled in from the germline J gene. The chain links TRBV2 to TRBJ1-4; D ambiguous. Germline CDR1 is LGHNA and CDR2 is YSYQKL. V was pared by 0 bases and J by 0 bases, with 5 bases between. CDR3 size: 15 residues. The CDR3 bases that were read are TGTGCCAGCAGCCAAGACGGGATTTCCAACGAAAGATTATTT. Its translation is CASSQDGISNERLF. The CDR3, in full, reads CASSQDGISNERLFF.

About this clone: These gene names are mouse names. Coverage ceases 1 residue before the CDR3 finishes, and the germline J gene fills in the end. The gene calls are TRBV3 and TRBJ2-7; tentatively, D is TRBD1 or TRBD2 (6 bases each). Germline values: CDR1 SNHLY, CDR2 FYNGKV (reference sequence). V shed 2 bases and J shed 2 bases, with 7 bases lying between them. This CDR3 spans 13 amino acids. The CDR3 here is CASSLRGAYEQYF. The sequenced part of the CDR3 DNA is TGTGCCAGCAGCTTAAGGGGGGCCTATGAACAGTAC.

This clone was counted only a few times. Gene names denote mouse genes. The sequence runs out 1 residue before the end of the CDR3; the remainder is reconstructed from the germline J gene. The chain joins TRBV16 to TRBJ1-5; no clear D gene. In germline, CDR1 is SGHSA, CDR2 FRNQAP. V was trimmed by 2 bases and J by 7 bases, leaving 9 bases between them. The CDR3 is made up of 13 amino acids. CDR3 sequence: CASSLQEAQAPLF. CDR3 DNA (partial): TGTGCAAGCAGCTTACAGGAGGCTCAGGCTCCGCTT.

On this clone: The genes are named according to mouse. Sequencing ends 1 residue short of the CDR3 end; the germline J gene provides the rest. The V gene is TRBV14, the J gene TRBJ2-1, with a possible D match to TRBD2 (7 bases). V lost 2 bases to trimming and J lost 5 bases, with 11 bases between them. Germline CDR1 and CDR2: SGHDT and FRDEAV. This CDR3 contains 14 residues. The CDR3 region is CASSLLGADAEQFF. Partial CDR3 DNA: TGTGCCAGCAGTTTGCTGGGGGCAGATGCTGAGCAGTTC.

This clone was seen a handful of times. Gene names and germline refer to mouse. The DNA ends 1 residue before the CDR3 does, and the rest of the CDR3 is filled in from the germline J gene. This sequence joins TRBV1 and TRBJ1-4; a possible D gene is TRBD1 (6 bases). Germline V gene data show CDR1 as NSQYPW and CDR2 as LRSPGD (reference sequence). The CDR3 is made up of 17 amino acids. The V end was cut by 0 bases, the J end by 0 bases, with 11 bases between. The part of the CDR3 DNA that was read is TGCACCTGCAGTGCAGATCTCACAGGGATTTCCAACGAAAGATTATTT. Translation gives CTCSADLTGISNERLF. The whole CDR3 region reads CTCSADLTGISNERLFF.

Concerning this clone: The genes and germline here are from mouse. The CDR3 end falls 1 residue outside the read, so it is completed with the germline J gene. V and J are TRBV17 and TRBJ2-7; 8 nucleotides agree with TRBD1. Germline loops: CDR1 MNHDT, CDR2 YYDKIL. V gave up 1 base and J gave up 7 bases; unmatched junction bases: 12. The CDR3 has 16 residues. This chain's CDR3 is CASSRAALDREGEQYF. CDR3 DNA, as far as it was read: TGTGCTAGCAGTAGAGCAGCCTTGGACAGGGAGGGGGAACAGTAC.

Remarks on this clone: Gene names follow the mouse nomenclature. The read stops 1 residue short of the end of the CDR3; the missing end is completed from the germline J gene. This chain connects TRBV14 to TRBJ2-5; D call uncertain. There are 12 residues in the CDR3. From germline, CDR1 is SGHDT and CDR2 FRDEAV. Deletions cut 0 bases from V and 4 bases from J, with 3 bases between. The CDR3 loop is CASSFWEDTQYF. The CDR3 bases that were read are TGTGCCAGCAGTTTCTGGGAAGACACCCAGTAC.

Concerning this clone: The gene names given are mouse names. The CDR3 extends 1 residue past the end of the read, so its final part is completed from the germline J gene. The V call is TRBV13-3, the J call TRBJ1-2; TRBD1 agrees at 8 bases. CDR1 NNHDY and CDR2 SYVADS come from the germline V gene. After removal of 2 bases from V and 3 bases from J, the junction contained 0 bases not matched to a gene. The CDR3 contains 13 residues. Incomplete CDR3 DNA: TGTGCCAGCAGTGACAGGGGGCACTCCGACTACACC. Its translation is CASSDRGHSDYT. The entire CDR3 is CASSDRGHSDYTF.

This clone turned up a few times. Gene names and germline refer to mouse. The missing CDR3 end, 1 residue past where the read stops, is filled in from the germline J gene. The genes are TRBV1 and TRBJ2-7; tentatively, D is TRBD1 or TRBD2 (5 bases each). Germline V gives CDR1 NSQYPW, CDR2 LRSPGD (reference sequence). Trimming removed 0 bases at V and 3 bases at J, with 6 bases between. The CDR3 is 13 residues long. CDR3 amino acids: CTCSADGGYEQYF. Partial CDR3 DNA: TGCACCTGCAGTGCAGACGGGGGCTATGAACAGTAC.

As for this clone: Genes here carry mouse names. The CDR3 DNA, read in part, is TGTGGTGCTCGGACAGTTTCCAACGAAAGATTATTT. Its protein product is CGARTVSNERLF. The whole CDR3 reads CGARTVSNERLFF. The chain employs TRBV20 and TRBJ1-4, with D tentatively TRBD1 (6 bases). The read halts 1 residue ahead of the CDR3 end, with the missing end drawn from the germline J gene. The CDR3 extends over 13 amino acids. Germline-derived CDR1 and CDR2 are GFQATS and STVNSAI. Deletions cut 5 bases from V and 0 bases from J, with 7 bases between.